Following are 21 T cell receptor beta chains from one sample sequenced in a study of T-cell reconstitution after alpha-beta-depleted transplantation in children. For TCRbeta, the library was prepared with unique molecular identifiers. TCRdb used MiXCR to reprocess the PCR reads, holding one entry per CDR3 protein. The sample holds roughly 240,000 distinct CDR3 sequences; 7.5% to 9.5% are singletons and the top ten take 5% to 8%. The sample here was PBMCs, mostly from graft donor cells, taken 180 days after TCRalphabeta/CD19-depleted stem cell transplant. The receptor source for this set is a male patient younger than 18 who had a stem cell transplant for acute lymphoblastic leukemia, so the T cells may come from the graft donor.

In this sample, this clonotype turned up many times. The CDR3 reads CASSHDSYQPQHF. The CDR3 bases are TGTGCCAGCAGTCATGACTCCTATCAGCCCCAGCATTTT. The chain has TRBV12-3 or TRBV12-4 and TRBJ1-5, with unresolved D. Trimming cost V 5 bases and J 5 bases, with 10 bases left between them. The CDR3 runs 13 residues.

This clonotype was counted ten times or more. The gene calls are TRBV11-1 and TRBJ1-1; D gene ambiguous. Per the germline V gene, CDR1 is SGHAT and CDR2 is FQDESV (reference sequence). The germline V and J ends were trimmed by 10 bases and 1 base, with 13 bases remaining between them. This CDR3 is built from 13 residues. For the CDR3, the DNA is TGTGCCACCCAGCCTCGGGGGAACACTGAAGCTTTCTTT. It is translated as CATQPRGNTEAFF.

In this sample, this clonotype turned up many times. The genes are TRBV28 and TRBJ1-3, with D possibly matching TRBD1 (5 bases). The germline V gene encodes CDR1 MDHEN and CDR2 SYDVKM. CDR3 size: 14 residues. The V end was cut by 3 bases, the J end by 2 bases, with 8 bases between. The CDR3 protein is CASSLGRTGNTIYF. DNA for the CDR3: TGTGCCAGCAGTTTGGGGCGGACTGGAAACACCATATATTTT.

About this clonotype itself: A read error is possible here, since a much larger clone lies one base away. The genes are TRBV10-3 and TRBJ1-2; 7 nucleotides align to TRBD1. CDR3 length equals 15 residues. Germline V gives CDR1 ENHRY, CDR2 SYGVKD. CDR3 nucleotide sequence: TGTACCATCAGTGAGTCCAAGACAGGGAACTATGGCTACACCTTC. Protein: CTISESKTGNYGYTF.

In the case of this clonotype: The junction and the germline gene differ at one end; a read error may be behind it. The V gene is TRBV10-2, the J gene TRBJ2-7; weak D call: TRBD2 (6 bases). Germline V gene sequence: CDR1 WSHSY, CDR2 SAAADI. This CDR3 comprises 12 residues. This CDR3 reads CASSPGSYGQYF. CDR3 coding DNA: TGCGCCAGCAGTCCCGGGAGCTACGGGCAGTACTTC.

This clonotype was counted ten times or more. The chain combines TRBV20-1 with TRBJ2-2; 9 bases line up with TRBD2. CDR1 DFQATT and CDR2 SNEGSKA come from the germline V gene (reference sequence). The CDR3 consists of 16 residues. V was clipped by 0 bases and J by 4 bases; unmatched bases: 6. CDR3 bases: TGCAGTGCTAGAGATCGCCTAGCGGGAAGCACCGGGGAGCTGTTTTTT. This codes for CSARDRLAGSTGELFF.

At least ten counts were recorded for this clonotype. Here the CDR3 DNA reads TGCAGTGCTAGTTCCGTGACAGAGCCCTACGAGCAGTACTTC. This translates into CSASSVTEPYEQYF. The chain couples TRBV20-1 to TRBJ2-7, with TRBD1 as a possible D gene (5 bases). Germline V CDR1 and CDR2: DFQATT, SNEGSKA (reference sequence). Trimming left V 3 bases short and J 2 bases short, with 14 bases between. The CDR3 extends over 14 amino acids.

This clonotype was recorded at least ten times. The rearrangement joins TRBV7-2 to TRBJ2-2; 8 bases line up with TRBD2. The CDR3 has 16 amino acids. The V and J ends lost 5 bases and 4 bases, in that order; junction bases with no gene match: 9. From germline, CDR1 is SGHTA and CDR2 FQGNSA. CDR3 nucleotides: TGTGCCAGCAGCAAAAACTTAGCGGGACCCACCGGGGAGCTGTTTTTT. Translated: CASSKNLAGPTGELFF.

This clonotype has at least ten counts. The chain uses TRBV4-2 and TRBJ2-1, with TRBD2 matching 10 bases. The CDR3 loop spans 16 amino acids. Germline V gene sequence: CDR1 LGHNA, CDR2 YNFKEQ. V shed 1 base and J 8 bases; nucleotides not matched to a gene: 8. CDR3: CASSQGGSGGRDEQFF. CDR3 DNA sequence: TGTGCCAGCAGCCAAGGGGGTAGCGGGGGGAGAGATGAGCAGTTCTTC.

The rearrangement joins TRBV4-1 to TRBJ2-6; the D gene could be TRBD1 or TRBD2 (5 bases each). With 0 bases removed from V and 4 bases from J, the gap between germline ends came to 16 bases. Germline-derived CDR1 and CDR2 are MGHRA and YSYEKL. This CDR3 is 18 amino acids long. The CDR3 sequence is CASSQDGPGQGGANVLTF. The DNA for the CDR3 is TGCGCCAGCAGCCAAGATGGGCCGGGGCAGGGAGGGGCCAACGTCCTGACTTTC.

This clonotype was detected ten times or more. The chain combines TRBV24-1 with TRBJ2-1; TRBD2 aligns across 15 bases. There are 16 residues in the CDR3. The V segment lost 1 base and the J segment 7 bases; nucleotides outside the gene matches: 1. CDR1 and CDR2 from the germline V gene are KGHDR and SFDVKD. The CDR3 protein is CATSDFGTSGRNEQFF. The DNA of the CDR3 is TGTGCCACCAGTGATTTCGGGACTAGCGGGAGGAATGAGCAGTTCTTC.

This clonotype was counted many times. The chain couples TRBV6-5 to TRBJ2-1; 9 positions match TRBD2. Trimming took 5 bases from V and 7 from J; bases not matched to a gene: 12. CDR1 is MNHEY, CDR2 SVGAGI, per germline. This CDR3 spans 16 amino acids. In nucleotides, the CDR3 is TGTGCCAGCAGTACCTCACTAGCGGGTCTCGAAAATGAGCAGTTCTTC. Its protein product is CASSTSLAGLENEQFF.

This clonotype appeared many times. DNA for the CDR3: TGTGCCAGCACCCTACTAGCGGGGGGGCCCGGCACAGATACGCAGTATTTT. Translation: CASTLLAGGPGTDTQYF. The chain uses TRBV5-8 and TRBJ2-3, with 13 bases identical to TRBD2. Germline V CDR1 and CDR2: SGHTS, YDEGEE. The CDR3 consists of 17 residues. V was clipped by 6 bases and J by 1 base; unmatched bases: 8.

This clonotype was seen ten or more times. The CDR3 is CASSLRDQAPLHF. The CDR3 DNA sequence: TGTGCCAGCAGCTTAAGGGATCAAGCACCCCTCCACTTT. The chain uses TRBV7-2 and TRBJ1-6; D remains unclear. The V end was cut by 2 bases, the J end by 11 bases, with 10 bases between. This CDR3 region has 13 residues. CDR1 and CDR2 (germline): SGHTA, FQGNSA.

A word on this clonotype: Since a much larger clone is just one base distant, this may be a read error. The V and J genes are TRBV4-3 and TRBJ1-1; D unclear. Germline V gene sequence: CDR1 LGHNA, CDR2 YSLEER. With 1 base removed from V and 7 bases from J, the gap between germline ends came to 16 bases. CDR3 length: 15 amino acids. The CDR3 sequence is CASSQVIRGIGEAFF. CDR3 DNA: TGCGCCAGCAGCCAAGTAATACGAGGGATCGGTGAAGCTTTCTTT.

The sample holds a few counts of this clonotype. Here the CDR3 DNA reads TGTGCCAGCAGTCGACCCGGTCCGGGAAACACCATATATTTT. It translates to CASSRPGPGNTIYF. The gene calls are TRBV7-6 and TRBJ1-3, with no clear D. The CDR3 is 14 residues long. Trimming took 6 bases from V and 4 from J, leaving 13 bases between them. Germline CDR1 reads SGHVS; CDR2 reads FNYEAQ.

The V call is TRBV7-6, the J call TRBJ1-2; TRBD1 might be the D (6 bases). V lost 1 base, J lost 1 base, and 16 bases lay in between. Germline values: CDR1 SGHVS, CDR2 FNYEAQ. The CDR3 covers 17 residues. The CDR3, as DNA: TGTGCCAGCAGCTTAGGAGCTTCAGGGGCAAATAACTATGGCTACACCTTC. Protein product: CASSLGASGANNYGYTF.

This clonotype has a count of ten or more. J is TRBJ1-1 and V is TRBV20-1; D may be TRBD1 (5 bases). CDR1 is DFQATT and CDR2 is SNEGSKA in the germline V gene (reference sequence). Trimming stripped 1 base from V and 0 bases from J, with 9 bases between. The CDR3 runs to 14 residues. The CDR3 coding sequence is TGCAGTGCTAGAGTCGGGGACTTGAACACTGAAGCTTTCTTT. Amino acids: CSARVGDLNTEAFF.

This clonotype was seen repeatedly, ten times or more. The V and J genes are TRBV7-8 and TRBJ2-7; 7 nucleotides match TRBD1. The junction had 7 bases not matched to a gene; V was cut back by 8 bases and J by 6 bases. This CDR3 is built from 12 residues. CDR1 and CDR2 from the germline V gene are SGHVS and FQNEAQ. In DNA, the CDR3 is TGTGCCAGCGGGAACAGGGGAAGCGAGCAGTACTTC. This codes for CASGNRGSEQYF.

This clonotype occurred many times. The chain is built from TRBV28 and TRBJ2-7, with D possibly being TRBD1 (6 bases). Germline CDR1 and CDR2: MDHEN and SYDVKM. V was cut by 3 bases and J by 2 bases, with 11 bases left in between. This CDR3 contains 14 residues. Written as DNA, the CDR3 is TGTGCCAGCAGTTTTCGGGGACACCCCTACGAGCAGTACTTC. It specifies CASSFRGHPYEQYF. The variable domain in full, with the rest retrieved from reference TRBV28 and TRBJ2-7, is DVKVTQSSRYLVKRTGEKVFLECVQDMDHENMFWYRQDPGLGLRLIYFSYDVKMKEKGDIPEGYSVSREKKERFSLILESASTNQTSMYLCASSFRGHPYEQYFGPGTRLTVT.

This clonotype was seen repeatedly, ten times or more. The chain uses TRBV18 and TRBJ2-4, with 8 bases aligning to TRBD1. Trimming at V came to 2 bases and at J to 0 bases, leaving 15 bases not matched to a gene. The germline gives CDR1 KGHSH, CDR2 LQKENI. The CDR3 loop spans 20 amino acids. This CDR3 is CASSPGSMGTGYLAKNIQYF. CDR3 in DNA: TGTGCCAGCTCACCAGGGTCGATGGGGACAGGATACTTAGCCAAAAACATTCAGTACTTC.